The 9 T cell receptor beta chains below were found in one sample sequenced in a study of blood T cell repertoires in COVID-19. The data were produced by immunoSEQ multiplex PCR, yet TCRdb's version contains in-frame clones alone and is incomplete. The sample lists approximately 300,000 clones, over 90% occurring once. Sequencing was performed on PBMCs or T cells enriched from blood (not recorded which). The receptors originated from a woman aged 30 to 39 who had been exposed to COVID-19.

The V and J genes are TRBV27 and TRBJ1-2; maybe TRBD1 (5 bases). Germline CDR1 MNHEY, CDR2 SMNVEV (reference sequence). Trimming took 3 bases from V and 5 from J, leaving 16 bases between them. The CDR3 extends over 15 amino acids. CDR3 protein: CASSFGPGSAYGYTF. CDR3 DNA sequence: TGTGCCAGCAGTTTCGGTCCAGGGTCAGCTTATGGCTACACCTTC.

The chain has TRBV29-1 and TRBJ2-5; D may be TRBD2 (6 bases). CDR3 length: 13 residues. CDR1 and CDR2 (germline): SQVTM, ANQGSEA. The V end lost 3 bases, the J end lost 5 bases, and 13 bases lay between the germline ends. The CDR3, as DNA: TGCAGCGTTGATTTGGGGGGTCGGGAGACCCAGTACTTC. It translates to CSVDLGGRETQYF.

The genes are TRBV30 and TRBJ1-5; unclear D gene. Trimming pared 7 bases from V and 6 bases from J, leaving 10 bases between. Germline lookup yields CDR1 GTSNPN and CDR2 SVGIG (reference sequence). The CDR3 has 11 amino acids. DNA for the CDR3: TGTGCCTACGGTAAACCTCAGCCCCAGCATTTT. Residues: CAYGKPQPQHF.

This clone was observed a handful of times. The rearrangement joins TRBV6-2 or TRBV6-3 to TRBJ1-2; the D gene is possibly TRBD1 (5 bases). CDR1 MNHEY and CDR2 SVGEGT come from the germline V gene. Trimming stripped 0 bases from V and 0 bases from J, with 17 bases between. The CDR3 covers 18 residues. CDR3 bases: TGTGCCAGCAGTTACTCGTTGTGGGGCAGGGTAGCTAACTATGGCTACACCTTC. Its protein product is CASSYSLWGRVANYGYTF.

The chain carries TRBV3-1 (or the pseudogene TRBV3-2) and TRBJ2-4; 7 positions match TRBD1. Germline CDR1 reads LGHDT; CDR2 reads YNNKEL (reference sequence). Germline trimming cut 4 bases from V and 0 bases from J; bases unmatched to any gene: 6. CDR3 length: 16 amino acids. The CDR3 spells CASSPDRSIAKNIQYF. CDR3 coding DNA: TGTGCCAGCAGCCCGGACAGGTCTATAGCCAAAAACATTCAGTACTTC.

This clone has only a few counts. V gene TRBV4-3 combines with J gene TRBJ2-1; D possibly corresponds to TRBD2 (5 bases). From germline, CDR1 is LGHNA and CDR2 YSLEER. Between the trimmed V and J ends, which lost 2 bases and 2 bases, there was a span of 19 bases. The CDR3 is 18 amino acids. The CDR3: CASSQIASGLGPYNEQFF. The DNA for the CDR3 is TGCGCCAGCAGCCAAATAGCGTCCGGCCTTGGCCCCTACAATGAGCAGTTCTTC.

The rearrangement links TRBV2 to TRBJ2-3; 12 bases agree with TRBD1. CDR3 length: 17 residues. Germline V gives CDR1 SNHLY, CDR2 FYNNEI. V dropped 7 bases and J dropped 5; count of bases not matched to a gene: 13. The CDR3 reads CASTLKEGQGAVDTQYF. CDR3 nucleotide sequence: TGTGCCAGCACCCTAAAGGAGGGACAGGGGGCAGTAGATACGCAGTATTTT.

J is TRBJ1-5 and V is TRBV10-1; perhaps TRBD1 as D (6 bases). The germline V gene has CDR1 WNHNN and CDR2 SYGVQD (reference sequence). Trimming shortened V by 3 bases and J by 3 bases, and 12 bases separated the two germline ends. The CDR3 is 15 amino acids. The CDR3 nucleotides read TGCGCCAGCAGTGAACGGGCAGGGGCCAATCAGCCCCAGCATTTT. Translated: CASSERAGANQPQHF.

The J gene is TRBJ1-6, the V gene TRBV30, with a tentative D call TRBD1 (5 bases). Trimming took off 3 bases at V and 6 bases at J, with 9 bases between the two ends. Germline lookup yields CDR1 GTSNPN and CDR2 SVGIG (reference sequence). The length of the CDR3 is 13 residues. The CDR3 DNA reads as TGTGCCTGGAGCCGGGACTTTAATTCACCCCTCCACTTT. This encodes CAWSRDFNSPLHF.